The next 32 T cell receptor beta chains were all read from a single sample in a study of blood T cell repertoires in COVID-19. The protocol was immunoSEQ multiplex PCR, while the TCRdb copy is restricted to in-frame clones and leaves out a portion. The sample records 100,000 to 150,000 clones, 65% to 90% being singletons. Sequencing input: peripheral blood. All receptors come from a man aged 80 or over with active or convalescent COVID-19.

This chain links TRBV19 with TRBJ2-3; 16 nucleotides agree with TRBD2. The CDR3 runs to 17 residues. Germline lookup yields CDR1 LNHDA and CDR2 SQIVND (reference sequence). Unmatched junction bases numbered 7, after V lost 5 bases and J lost 5 bases. The CDR3 here is CASSGGTSGRARDTQYF. In DNA, the CDR3 is TGTGCCAGTAGTGGGGGGACTAGCGGGAGGGCGAGAGATACGCAGTATTTT.

The chain carries TRBV4-1 and TRBJ1-1, with D unclear. Germline CDR1 is MGHRA and CDR2 is YSYEKL. The CDR3 length is 15 residues. V gave up 6 bases and J gave up 2 bases, with 16 bases separating them. The CDR3 loop reads CASSPIRAGNTEAFF. In DNA, the CDR3 is TGCGCCAGCAGTCCTATTAGGGCGGGAAACACTGAAGCTTTCTTT.

V gene TRBV7-9 combines with J gene TRBJ1-2; no reliable D call. Germline values: CDR1 SEHNR, CDR2 FQNEAQ (reference sequence). The CDR3 loop spans 12 amino acids. V dropped 4 bases and J dropped 5 bases, with 8 bases sitting between them. The CDR3 coding sequence is TGTGCCAGCAGCTCGCAAGCTTATGGCTACACCTTC. It encodes CASSSQAYGYTF.

The chain carries TRBV6-2 or TRBV6-3 and TRBJ2-1, with 9 bases matching TRBD1. CDR3 length: 15 residues. Germline V gives CDR1 MNHEY, CDR2 SVGEGT. J lost 9 bases, V lost 0 bases, and 6 bases had no gene match. CDR3 amino acids: CASSYSGQGRSEQFF. The CDR3 DNA reads TGTGCCAGCAGTTACTCGGGACAGGGCCGAAGTGAGCAGTTCTTC.

The chain carries TRBV2 and TRBJ2-3, with TRBD2 matching 8 bases. Germline CDR1 and CDR2: SNHLY and FYNNEI. The CDR3 length is 15 residues. The V gene end was trimmed by 10 bases and the J gene end by 1 base; junction bases not matched to a gene: 10. The CDR3 DNA is TGTGCCACCAAAGGGGGACTAGGGGGCACAGATACGCAGTATTTT. It codes for CATKGGLGGTDTQYF.

The chain joins TRBV10-3 to TRBJ2-2, with D perhaps matching TRBD2 (6 bases). This CDR3 region has 16 residues. The V gene's germline CDR1 is ENHRY and CDR2 SYGVKD. Trimming removed 7 bases at V and 3 bases at J, with 18 bases between. The chain's CDR3 is CAITAHGGEHTGELFF. In nucleotides, the CDR3 is TGTGCCATCACCGCCCACGGCGGGGAGCACACCGGGGAGCTGTTTTTT.

The chain uses TRBV4-3 and TRBJ1-1, with a tentative D call TRBD1 (6 bases). This CDR3 region has 15 residues. Trimming pared 4 bases from V and 7 bases from J, leaving 19 bases between. Germline V gene sequence: CDR1 LGHNA, CDR2 YSLEER. CDR3 coding DNA: TGCGCCAGCAGCCGAGGGGGGGGCAGCGGGGATGAAGCTTTCTTT. Translation gives CASSRGGGSGDEAFF.

This rearrangement joins TRBV7-2 to TRBJ1-4; TRBD1 aligns across 9 bases. This CDR3 spans 14 amino acids. The V gene end was trimmed by 6 bases and the J gene end by 8 bases; junction bases not matched to a gene: 7. CDR1 is SGHTA and CDR2 is FQGNSA in the germline V gene. CDR3 nucleotide sequence: TGTGCCAGCAGTTTTACGGGACAGGGCGAAAAACTGTTTTTT. It encodes CASSFTGQGEKLFF.

The chain is built from TRBV6-5 and TRBJ1-1; TRBD1 agrees at 9 bases. CDR1 and CDR2 from the germline V gene are MNHEY and SVGAGI. This CDR3 contains 14 residues. V shed 6 bases, J shed 8 bases, and the junction held 10 bases outside the gene matches. The CDR3 bases are TGTGCCAGCAGACGGGACAGGGCCAGCTCGGAAGCTTTCTTT. Its translation is CASRRDRASSEAFF.

The V call is TRBV6-2 or TRBV6-3, the J call TRBJ2-7, with D possibly TRBD1 on 5 matching bases. CDR1 MNHEY and CDR2 SVGEGT come from the germline V gene. This CDR3 comprises 11 residues. The V gene lost 2 bases and the J gene lost 12 bases, with 11 bases spanning the gap. CDR3 protein: CASSYRGGTYF. For the CDR3, the DNA is TGTGCCAGCAGTTACAGGGGCGGAACGTACTTC.

The rearrangement links TRBV5-1 to TRBJ2-1; 7 positions agree with TRBD2. The V gene's germline CDR1 is SGHRS and CDR2 YFSETQ. Unmatched junction bases numbered 2, after V lost 4 bases and J lost 7 bases. The CDR3 is 12 residues long. Here the CDR3 DNA reads TGCGCCAGCAGCGGGAGGGCAAATGAGCAGTTCTTC. Protein sequence: CASSGRANEQFF.

In its sample, this clone was seen once. V gene TRBV5-4 combines with J gene TRBJ2-5; D ambiguous. Looked up from germline, CDR1 is SGHNT and CDR2 is YYREEE (reference sequence). Deletions cut 6 bases from V and 0 bases from J, with 9 bases between. The CDR3 sequence is 13 residues long. Here the CDR3 reads CASNAQDQETQYF. CDR3 nucleotides: TGTGCCAGCAACGCGCAGGACCAAGAGACCCAGTACTTC. The full variable domain, rest sourced from reference TRBV5-4 and TRBJ2-5, is ETGVTQSPTHLIKTRGQQVTLRCSSQSGHNTVSWYQQALGQGPQFIFQYYREEENGRGNFPPRFSGLQFPNYSSELNVNALELDDSALYLCASNAQDQETQYFGPGTRLLVL.

This chain joins TRBV7-9 and TRBJ1-6, with D uncertain. The germline V gene encodes CDR1 SEHNR and CDR2 FQNEAQ (reference sequence). The CDR3 runs 15 residues. V gave up 5 bases and J gave up 0 bases, with 8 bases separating them. The CDR3 region has the DNA TGTGCCAGCAGCGGAGGGAGCTCCTATAATTCACCCCTCCACTTT. Translated, it gives CASSGGSSYNSPLHF.

The chain has TRBV30 and TRBJ2-1; D possibly corresponds to TRBD2 (6 bases). The CDR3 sequence is 14 residues long. Trimming removed 4 bases at V and 0 bases at J, with 10 bases between. In germline, CDR1 is GTSNPN, CDR2 SVGIG (reference sequence). CDR3 residues: CAWIHGSSYNEQFF. For the CDR3, the DNA is TGTGCCTGGATTCACGGGAGCTCCTACAATGAGCAGTTCTTC.

This clone has a single count. The J gene is TRBJ1-1, the V gene TRBV5-8; D uncertain. Germline V lookup: CDR1 SGHTS, CDR2 YDEGEE. The CDR3 is made up of 12 amino acids. V was shortened by 2 bases and J by 6 bases, with 8 bases between the two germline ends. The chain's CDR3 is CASSFSGAEAFF. As DNA, the CDR3 is TGTGCCAGCAGCTTTAGCGGAGCTGAAGCTTTCTTT. The full variable domain, with the rest looked up from reference TRBV5-8 and TRBJ1-1, is EAGVTQSPTHLIKTRGQQATLRCSPISGHTSVYWYQQALGLGLQFLLWYDEGEERNRGNFPPRFSGRQFPNYSSELNVNALELEDSALYLCASSFSGAEAFFGQGTRLTVV.

The chain uses TRBV19 and TRBJ1-5, with a weak D call TRBD1 (6 bases). The CDR3 has 18 residues. The germline V and J ends were trimmed by 2 bases and 2 bases, with 19 bases remaining between them. Germline CDR1 and CDR2: LNHDA and SQIVND (reference sequence). The CDR3 loop is CASSIQGWFEGGNQPQHF. Here the CDR3 DNA reads TGTGCCAGTAGTATACAGGGGTGGTTTGAGGGCGGCAATCAGCCCCAGCATTTT.

The chain carries TRBV6-5 and TRBJ1-5; weak D call: TRBD1 (5 bases). The CDR3 has 15 residues. Trimming took 6 bases from V and 3 from J, leaving 15 bases between them. Germline values: CDR1 MNHEY, CDR2 SVGAGI. The CDR3, as DNA: TGTGCCAGCAGATCGACGGGACTGCTCAATCAGCCCCAGCATTTT. Protein: CASRSTGLLNQPQHF.

The V and J genes are TRBV24-1 and TRBJ1-6, with 9 bases identical to TRBD1. The length of the CDR3 is 18 residues. With 1 base clipped from V and 2 bases from J, the junction kept 5 bases outside the gene matches. Germline CDR1 reads KGHDR; CDR2 reads SFDVKD. The CDR3 is CATSDFETGGPYNSPLHF. For the CDR3, the DNA is TGTGCCACCAGTGATTTTGAGACAGGGGGACCCTATAATTCACCCCTCCACTTT.

This chain connects TRBV19 to TRBJ2-3; maybe TRBD1 (5 bases). Germline V lookup: CDR1 LNHDA, CDR2 SQIVND (reference sequence). Trimming pared 4 bases from V and 2 bases from J, leaving 10 bases between. The CDR3 length is 14 residues. The CDR3 sequence is CASSTQGFTDTQYF. The CDR3 nucleotides are TGTGCCAGTAGTACCCAGGGATTCACAGATACGCAGTATTTT. The variable domain in full, completed from reference TRBV19 and TRBJ2-3, reads DGGITQSPKYLFRKEGQNVTLSCEQNLNHDAMYWYRQDPGQGLRLIYYSQIVNDFQKGDIAEGYSVSREKKESFPLTVTSAQKNPTAFYLCASSTQGFTDTQYFGPGTRLTVL.

The chain uses TRBV3-1 (or the pseudogene TRBV3-2) and TRBJ2-3; 10 bases align to TRBD2. V gave up 4 bases and J gave up 7 bases; unmatched junction bases: 8. There are 15 residues in the CDR3. CDR1 is LGHDT, CDR2 YNNKEL, per germline (reference sequence). As DNA, the CDR3 is TGTGCCAGCAGCCCGGGACTAGCGAGCACTCATACGCAGTATTTT. This codes for CASSPGLASTHTQYF.

V and J are TRBV28 and TRBJ2-5, with TRBD1 matching 8 bases. This CDR3 region has 14 residues. V was clipped by 9 bases and J by 3 bases; unmatched bases: 9. Per germline, CDR1 MDHEN and CDR2 SYDVKM. CDR3 sequence reads: CASRTGKKEETQYF. The CDR3 nucleotides are TGTGCCAGTCGGACAGGGAAAAAGGAAGAGACCCAGTACTTC.

The chain links TRBV19 to TRBJ2-3; 9 nucleotides agree with TRBD2. V shed 5 bases and J 0 bases; nucleotides not matched to a gene: 9. The CDR3 sequence is 17 residues long. CDR1 is LNHDA and CDR2 is SQIVND in the germline V gene (reference sequence). The CDR3 DNA follows: TGTGCCAGTAGTTCACCACGACTAGCGGCTAGCACAGATACGCAGTATTTT. This encodes CASSSPRLAASTDTQYF.

The chain has TRBV20-1 and TRBJ1-6; D is undetermined. V shed 3 bases and J shed 8 bases, with 17 bases lying between them. In germline, CDR1 is DFQATT, CDR2 SNEGSKA (reference sequence). This CDR3 region has 15 residues. DNA of the CDR3: TGCAGTGCTAGTTTGGCAGATAGGAGGGATTCACCCCTCCACTTT. Encoded protein: CSASLADRRDSPLHF.

The chain uses TRBV10-3 and TRBJ2-1, with TRBD2 identical over 12 bases. The V gene end was trimmed by 7 bases and the J gene end by 7 bases; junction bases not matched to a gene: 8. The CDR3 contains 15 residues. Germline loops: CDR1 ENHRY, CDR2 SYGVKD. CDR3 nucleotide sequence: TGTGCCATCAAGAGACTAGCGGGGGCCCCAAATGAGCAGTTCTTC. Encoded protein: CAIKRLAGAPNEQFF.

Only one count was recorded for this clone. V and J are TRBV4-2 and TRBJ1-1, with no clear D. V was pared by 0 bases and J by 4 bases, with 6 bases between. The CDR3 sequence is 13 residues long. Germline CDR1 LGHNA, CDR2 YNFKEQ. CDR3 nucleotide sequence: TGTGCCAGCAGCCAAGATCGCAGCACTGAAGCTTTCTTT. Its protein product is CASSQDRSTEAFF.

V gene TRBV2 combines with J gene TRBJ2-7, with TRBD2 as a possible D gene (6 bases). The CDR3 has 13 amino acids. Germline CDR1 and CDR2: SNHLY and FYNNEI. The V gene lost 4 bases and the J gene lost 2 bases, with 9 bases spanning the gap. CDR3 nucleotide sequence: TGTGCCAGCAGTGCTAGCGTTGCCTACGAGCAGTACTTC. Translation: CASSASVAYEQYF. The entire variable domain, with the rest obtained from reference TRBV2 and TRBJ2-7, is as follows: EPEVTQTPSHQVTQMGQEVILRCVPISNHLYFYWYRQILGQKVEFLVSFYNNEISEKSEIFDDQFSVERPDGSNFTLKIRSTKLEDSAMYFCASSASVAYEQYFGPGTRLTVT.

The chain uses TRBV2 and TRBJ2-7, with 8 bases matching TRBD2. The trim removed 1 base at V and 3 bases at J, leaving 5 bases unmatched. CDR1 is SNHLY and CDR2 is FYNNEI in the germline V gene. CDR3 length equals 15 residues. This CDR3 reads CASSEEGGGIYEQYF. The CDR3 DNA reads TGTGCCAGCAGTGAAGAGGGCGGGGGGATCTACGAGCAGTACTTC.

This clone appeared once. The V and J genes are TRBV5-1 and TRBJ1-5; D perhaps matches TRBD1 (6 bases). This CDR3 comprises 15 residues. V gave up 4 bases and J gave up 2 bases, with 13 bases separating them. From germline, CDR1 is SGHRS and CDR2 YFSETQ. CDR3 amino acids: CASSPDGGGNQPQHF. In nucleotides, the CDR3 is TGCGCCAGCAGCCCCGATGGGGGCGGCAATCAGCCCCAGCATTTT.

The rearrangement uses TRBV7-7 and TRBJ2-7; 8 positions agree with TRBD1. With 3 bases clipped from V and 1 base from J, the junction kept 14 bases outside the gene matches. This CDR3 has 18 residues. Germline V lookup: CDR1 SSHAT, CDR2 FNYEAQ (reference sequence). Here the CDR3 reads CASSLGTGSSSKSYEQYF. CDR3 sequence (DNA): TGTGCCAGCAGCTTGGGGACAGGCAGTTCCAGCAAATCCTACGAGCAGTACTTC. The full variable domain, with the rest looked up from reference TRBV7-7 and TRBJ2-7, is GAGVSQSPRYKVTKRGQDVTLRCDPISSHATLYWYQQALGQGPEFLTYFNYEAQPDKSGLPSDRFSAERPEGSISTLTIQRTEQRDSAMYRCASSLGTGSSSKSYEQYFGPGTRLTVT.

The V gene is TRBV29-1, the J gene TRBJ2-7, with TRBD2 matching 14 bases. V shed 7 bases and J 6 bases; nucleotides not matched to a gene: 5. The CDR3 length is 13 residues. Germline CDR1 SQVTM, CDR2 ANQGSEA. The DNA for the CDR3 is TGCAGCGCCAAGACTAGCGGGGGGGGCGAGCAGTACTTC. Translated, it gives CSAKTSGGGEQYF.

This clone was recorded many times. The CDR3 reads CASSRDRGEAFF. The CDR3 DNA follows: TGTGCCAGCAGCCGCGACAGGGGTGAAGCTTTCTTT. V and J are TRBV11-2 and TRBJ1-1; 8 bases match TRBD1. After removal of 5 bases from V and 7 bases from J, the junction contained 3 bases not matched to a gene. Germline V gene data show CDR1 as SGHAT and CDR2 as FQNNGV. The CDR3 has 12 residues.

The V call is TRBV19, the J call TRBJ2-7, with 8 bases lining up with TRBD1. Germline CDR1 LNHDA, CDR2 SQIVND (reference sequence). The CDR3 is 15 amino acids. The V and J ends lost 6 bases and 3 bases, in that order; junction bases with no gene match: 10. CDR3 loop: CASRLRQGPLYEQYF. The CDR3 DNA reads as TGTGCCAGTAGACTACGACAGGGGCCCCTCTACGAGCAGTACTTC.